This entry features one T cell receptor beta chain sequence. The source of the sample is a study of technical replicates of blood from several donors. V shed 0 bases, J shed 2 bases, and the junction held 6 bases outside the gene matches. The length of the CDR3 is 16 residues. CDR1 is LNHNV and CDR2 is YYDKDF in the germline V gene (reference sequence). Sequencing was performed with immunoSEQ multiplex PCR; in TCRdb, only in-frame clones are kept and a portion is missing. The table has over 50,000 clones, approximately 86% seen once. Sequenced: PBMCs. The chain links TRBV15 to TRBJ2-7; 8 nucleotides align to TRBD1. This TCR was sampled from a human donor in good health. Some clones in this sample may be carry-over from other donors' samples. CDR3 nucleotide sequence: TGTGCCACCAGCAGAGATACTCAGGGGGCGGCCTACGAGCAGTACTTC. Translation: CATSRDTQGAAYEQYF. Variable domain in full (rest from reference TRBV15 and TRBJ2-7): DAMVIQNPRYQVTQFGKPVTLSCSQTLNHNVMYWYQQKSSQAPKLLFHYYDKDFNNEADTPDNFQSRRPNTSFCFLDIRSPGLGDTAMYLCATSRDTQGAAYEQYFGPGTRLTVT.